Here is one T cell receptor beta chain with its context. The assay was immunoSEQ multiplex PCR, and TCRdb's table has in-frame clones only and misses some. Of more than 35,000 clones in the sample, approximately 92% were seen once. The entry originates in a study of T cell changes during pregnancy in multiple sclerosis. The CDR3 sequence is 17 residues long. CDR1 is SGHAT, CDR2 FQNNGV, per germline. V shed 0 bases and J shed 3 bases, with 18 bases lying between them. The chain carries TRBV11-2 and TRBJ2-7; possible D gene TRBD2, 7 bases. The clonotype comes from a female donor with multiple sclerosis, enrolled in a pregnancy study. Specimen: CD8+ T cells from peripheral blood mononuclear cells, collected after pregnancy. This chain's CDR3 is CASSLDGLVGGLYEQYF. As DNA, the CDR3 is TGTGCCAGCAGCTTAGATGGGCTAGTGGGGGGGCTCTACGAGCAGTACTTC.